These T cell receptor beta chains were read from a single sample in a study of T cell responses to AZD1222 COVID-19 vaccine. Sequenced by immunoSEQ multiplex PCR; TCRdb stores in-frame clones only, minus some. Of 140,000 to 150,000 clones listed, 80% to 95% are singletons. The starting material was peripheral blood, obtained 28 days after the second AZD1222 dose. These TCRs come from an adult who received the AZD1222 COVID-19 vaccine. CDR3s include the opening cysteine and the closing phenylalanine or tryptophan. D genes are given only for firm matches.

V gene	D gene	J gene	CDR3 protein
TRBV24-1	TRBD2	TRBJ2-5	CATSDFASGVETQYF
TRBV5-5	NA	TRBJ1-3	CASSFNLFPITGNTIYF
TRBV7-2	NA	TRBJ2-7	CASSLAVDGSYEQYF
TRBV28	TRBD1	TRBJ1-4	CASTTGGMRGKLFF
TRBV27	NA	TRBJ2-1	CASSLGGEWYEQFF
TRBV4-1	NA	TRBJ2-1	CASSQETSVTGNEQFF
TRBV6-2/TRBV6-3	TRBD2	TRBJ2-7	CASSSWTSGSYEQYF
TRBV14	TRBD2	TRBJ2-3	CASSPLAGEGTDTQYF
TRBV6-6	NA	TRBJ1-5	CASSSGVGNQPQHF
TRBV7-3	NA	TRBJ2-1	CASSLPGVNNEQFF
TRBV7-2	TRBD2	TRBJ2-1	CASSPLAGLNEQFF
TRBV5-1	TRBD1	TRBJ1-3	CASSITGTGVGNTIYF
TRBV5-4	NA	TRBJ1-2	CASSSPWGGSAYGYTF
TRBV10-1	NA	TRBJ2-7	CASSESLTRYEQYF
TRBV13	NA	TRBJ1-3	CASSLGPGRGAGNTIYF
TRBV28	NA	TRBJ2-7	CASSSHTENYEQYF
TRBV20-1	TRBD2	TRBJ2-7	CSASPVASGRVNEQYF
TRBV28	NA	TRBJ2-7	CASSSTATPDEQYF
TRBV5-5	NA	TRBJ2-1	CASSLVGANNEQFF
TRBV7-9	NA	TRBJ1-1	CASSLGVSGFTEAFF
TRBV30	NA	TRBJ1-3	CAWSYGPGNTIYF
TRBV9	NA	TRBJ1-3	CASSVEGTANTIYF
TRBV7-6	NA	TRBJ2-5	CASSPRGGETQYF
TRBV24-1	TRBD1	TRBJ1-4	CATSDSGTGDEKLFF
TRBV6-5	TRBD2	TRBJ2-3	CASSYTSGRPDTQYF
TRBV29-1	TRBD1	TRBJ1-2	CSVDRGQAYGYTF
TRBV12-3/TRBV12-4	NA	TRBJ2-1	CASSPDSAGEQFF
TRBV6-1	TRBD1	TRBJ1-5	CASSASVDRGYYSNQPQHF
TRBV3-1/TRBV3-2	NA	TRBJ1-1	CASSPTANTEAFF
TRBV3-1/TRBV3-2	NA	TRBJ2-1	CASSYSQGNEQFF
TRBV27	NA	TRBJ2-1	CASSLGSGNEQFF
TRBV5-6	TRBD2	TRBJ2-3	CASSATSGSGTDTQYF
TRBV6-2/TRBV6-3	TRBD2	TRBJ2-1	CASSVAGGPDEQFF
TRBV3-1/TRBV3-2	NA	TRBJ1-1	CASSQDPGDVFF
TRBV18	TRBD2	TRBJ2-1	CASSPASGTSGKQFF
TRBV10-2	TRBD2	TRBJ2-7	CASSAGEGLAQYF
TRBV30	NA	TRBJ2-7	CAWSLGSAKQYF
TRBV7-9	TRBD1	TRBJ1-4	CASSSGQGLSNEKLFF
TRBV28	NA	TRBJ2-5	CASSFPAGETQYF
TRBV28	NA	TRBJ2-7	CASSFFSGPSSHEQYF
TRBV6-5	NA	TRBJ1-1	CASNSRLRTEAFF
TRBV6-6	TRBD1	TRBJ2-7	CASSYGDRVEQYF
TRBV4-1	TRBD2	TRBJ2-1	CASSPSGRVNEQFF
TRBV5-6	TRBD1	TRBJ2-7	CASSFSGTGFYEQYF
TRBV18	TRBD1	TRBJ2-7	CASSGQDSYEQYF
TRBV3-1/TRBV3-2	NA	TRBJ2-7	CASSFRTVGTPYEQYF